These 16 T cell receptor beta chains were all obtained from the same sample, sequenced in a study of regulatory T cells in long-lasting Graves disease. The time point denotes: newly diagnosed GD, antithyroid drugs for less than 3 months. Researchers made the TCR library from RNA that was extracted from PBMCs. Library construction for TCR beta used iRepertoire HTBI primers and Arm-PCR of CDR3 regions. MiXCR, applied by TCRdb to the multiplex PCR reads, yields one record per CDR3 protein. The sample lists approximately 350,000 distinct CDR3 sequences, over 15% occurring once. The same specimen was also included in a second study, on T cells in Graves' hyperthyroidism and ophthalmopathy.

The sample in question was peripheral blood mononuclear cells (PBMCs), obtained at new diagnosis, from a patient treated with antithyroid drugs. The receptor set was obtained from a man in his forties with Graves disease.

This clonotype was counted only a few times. The CDR3 spells CASSVEGANTDTQYF. The CDR3 DNA sequence: TGTGCCAGCAGCGTAGAGGGGGCAAACACAGATACGCAGTATTTT. This chain connects TRBV9 to TRBJ2-3; TRBD1 matches at 7 bases. Germline CDR1 SGDLS, CDR2 YYNGEE. The CDR3 length is 15 residues. The trim removed 0 bases at V and 2 bases at J, leaving 3 bases unmatched.

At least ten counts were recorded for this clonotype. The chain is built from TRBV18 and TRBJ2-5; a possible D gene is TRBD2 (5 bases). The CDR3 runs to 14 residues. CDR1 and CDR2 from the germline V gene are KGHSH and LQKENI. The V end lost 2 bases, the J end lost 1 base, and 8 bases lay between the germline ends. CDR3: CASSPASSQETQYF. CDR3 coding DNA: TGTGCCAGCTCACCAGCTAGCAGCCAAGAGACCCAGTACTTC. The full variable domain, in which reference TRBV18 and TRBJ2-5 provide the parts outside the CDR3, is NAGVMQNPRHLVRRRGQEARLRCSPMKGHSHVYWYRQLPEEGLKFMVYLQKENIIDESGMPKERFSAEFPKEGPSILRIQQVVRGDSAAYFCASSPASSQETQYFGPGTRLLVL.

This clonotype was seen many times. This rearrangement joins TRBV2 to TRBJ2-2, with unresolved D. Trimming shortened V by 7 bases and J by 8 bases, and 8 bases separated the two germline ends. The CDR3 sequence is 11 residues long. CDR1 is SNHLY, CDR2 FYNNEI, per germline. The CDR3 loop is CASTPLGELFF. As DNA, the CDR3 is TGTGCCAGCACTCCCTTGGGGGAGCTGTTTTTT.

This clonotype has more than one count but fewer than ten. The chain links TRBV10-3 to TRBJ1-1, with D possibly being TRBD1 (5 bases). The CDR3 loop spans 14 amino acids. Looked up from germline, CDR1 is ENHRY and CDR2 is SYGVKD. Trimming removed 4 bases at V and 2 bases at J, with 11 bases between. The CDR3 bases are TGTGCCATCAGTGCCTTTCAGGGCAACACTGAAGCTTTCTTT. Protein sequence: CAISAFQGNTEAFF.

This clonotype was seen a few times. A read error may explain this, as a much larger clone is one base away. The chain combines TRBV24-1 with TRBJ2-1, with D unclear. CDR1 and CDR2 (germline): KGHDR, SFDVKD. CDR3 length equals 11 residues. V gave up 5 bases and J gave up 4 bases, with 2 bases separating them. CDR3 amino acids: CATSVYNEQFF. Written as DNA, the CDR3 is TGTGCCACCAGTGTGTACAATGAGCAGTTCTTC.

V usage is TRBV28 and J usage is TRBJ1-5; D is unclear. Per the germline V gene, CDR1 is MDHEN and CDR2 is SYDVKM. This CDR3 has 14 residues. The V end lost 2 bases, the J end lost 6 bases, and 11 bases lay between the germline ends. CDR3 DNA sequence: TGTGCCAGCAGTTTAGGGCGGCTGGGTCAGCCCCAGCATTTT. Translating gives CASSLGRLGQPQHF.

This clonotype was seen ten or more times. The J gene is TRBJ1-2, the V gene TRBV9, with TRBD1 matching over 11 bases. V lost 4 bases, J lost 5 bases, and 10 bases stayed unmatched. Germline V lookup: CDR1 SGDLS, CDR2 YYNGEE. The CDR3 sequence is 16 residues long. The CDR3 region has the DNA TGTGCCAGCAGCCCCTCCGGACAGGGGGCTAGGTATGGCTACACCTTC. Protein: CASSPSGQGARYGYTF.

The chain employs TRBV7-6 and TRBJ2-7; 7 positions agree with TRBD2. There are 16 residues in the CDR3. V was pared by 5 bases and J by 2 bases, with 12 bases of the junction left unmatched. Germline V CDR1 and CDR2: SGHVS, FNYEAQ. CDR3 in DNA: TGTGCCAGCAGCCTAACCGGGGGGTCTGACACCTACGAGCAGTACTTC. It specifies CASSLTGGSDTYEQYF. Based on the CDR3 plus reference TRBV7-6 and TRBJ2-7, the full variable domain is GAGVSQSPRYKVTKRGQDVALRCDPISGHVSLYWYRQALGQGPEFLTYFNYEAQQDKSGLPNDRFSAERPEGSISTLTIQRTEQRDSAMYRCASSLTGGSDTYEQYFGPGTRLTVT.

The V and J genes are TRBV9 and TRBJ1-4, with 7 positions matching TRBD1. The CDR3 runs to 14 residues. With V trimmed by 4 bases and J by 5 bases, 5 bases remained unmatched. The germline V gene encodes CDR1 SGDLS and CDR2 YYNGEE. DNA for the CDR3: TGTGCCAGCAGCCGACAGGGCCTCAATGAAAAACTGTTTTTT. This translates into CASSRQGLNEKLFF.

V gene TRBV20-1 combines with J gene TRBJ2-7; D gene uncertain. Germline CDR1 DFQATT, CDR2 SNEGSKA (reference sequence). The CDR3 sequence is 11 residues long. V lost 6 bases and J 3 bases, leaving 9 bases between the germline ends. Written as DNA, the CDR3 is TGCAGTGCAGGAGCTAGCTACGAGCAGTACTTC. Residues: CSAGASYEQYF.

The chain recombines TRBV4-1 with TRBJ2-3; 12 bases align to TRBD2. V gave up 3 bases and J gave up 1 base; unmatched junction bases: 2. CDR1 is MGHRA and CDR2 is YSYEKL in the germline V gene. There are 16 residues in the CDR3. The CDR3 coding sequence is TGCGCCAGCAGCCAGAGACTAGCGGGGGGCACAGATACGCAGTATTTT. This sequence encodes CASSQRLAGGTDTQYF.

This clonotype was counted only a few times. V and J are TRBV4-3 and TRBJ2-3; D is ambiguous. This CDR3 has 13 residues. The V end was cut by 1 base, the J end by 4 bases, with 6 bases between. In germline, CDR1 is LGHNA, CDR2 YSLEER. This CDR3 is CASSQVRADTQYF. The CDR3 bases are TGCGCCAGCAGCCAAGTAAGGGCAGATACGCAGTATTTT.

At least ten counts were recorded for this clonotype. Here the CDR3 DNA reads TGTGCCAGCAGTACAACTGCAGGGCAGCCCCAGCATTTT. It yields the protein CASSTTAGQPQHF. The chain has TRBV6-1 and TRBJ1-5, with D tentatively TRBD1 (5 bases). Germline CDR1 reads MNHNS; CDR2 reads SASEGT. With 5 bases removed from V and 7 bases from J, the gap between germline ends came to 12 bases. The CDR3 length is 13 residues.

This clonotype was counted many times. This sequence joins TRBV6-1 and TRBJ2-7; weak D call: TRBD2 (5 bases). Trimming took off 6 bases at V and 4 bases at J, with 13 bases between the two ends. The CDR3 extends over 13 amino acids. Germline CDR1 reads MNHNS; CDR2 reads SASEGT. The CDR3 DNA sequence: TGTGCCAGCAGCCCGGGGTTGAGTTACGAGCAGTACTTC. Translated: CASSPGLSYEQYF.

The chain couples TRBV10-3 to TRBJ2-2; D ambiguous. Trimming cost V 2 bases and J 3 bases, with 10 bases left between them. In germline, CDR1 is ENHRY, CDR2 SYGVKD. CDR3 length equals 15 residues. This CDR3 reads CAISEGPPDTGELFF. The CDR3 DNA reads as TGTGCCATCAGTGAGGGACCGCCAGACACCGGGGAGCTGTTTTTT.

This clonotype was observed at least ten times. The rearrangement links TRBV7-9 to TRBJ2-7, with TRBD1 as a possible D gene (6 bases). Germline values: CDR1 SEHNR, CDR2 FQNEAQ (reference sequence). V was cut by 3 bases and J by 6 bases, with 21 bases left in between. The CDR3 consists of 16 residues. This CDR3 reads CASSFGRGPFLGEQYF. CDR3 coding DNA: TGTGCCAGCAGCTTCGGCAGGGGCCCCTTCCTGGGCGAGCAGTACTTC.